The 19 T cell receptor beta chains reported below all come from one sample, sequenced in a study of blood T cells in healthy people across ages. PCR was performed a second time for about 7 to 11 cycles using a sample-barcoded 5' primer and a J-beta primer mix. Using its own MiXCR run on the 5' RACE reads, TCRdb lists one record per CDR3 protein. The sample consists of about 380,000 distinct CDR3 sequences, over 45% of them appearing once. The sequenced material came from blood. These TCRs come from a man between 60 and 75 years old in good health.

The J gene is TRBJ2-5, the V gene TRBV20-1; 11 nucleotides match TRBD2. The DNA end is a closer match to TRBJ2-7, so the J assignment may be wrong. Germline V lookup: CDR1 DFQATT, CDR2 SNEGSKA (reference sequence). The CDR3 is 16 residues long. CDR3 DNA sequence: TGCAGTGCTAGAGATCCTACTAGCGGGAGATTCGACGAGCAGTACTTC. Its translation: CSARDPTSGRFDEQYF.

The chain is built from TRBV12-3 or TRBV12-4 and TRBJ2-3; 8 bases align to TRBD2. V shed 5 bases and J 5 bases; nucleotides not matched to a gene: 9. The CDR3 consists of 15 residues. The CDR3 DNA sequence: TGTGCCAGCAGTCTTTATCGCGGGAGGTTAGATACGCAGTATTTT. Translated: CASSLYRGRLDTQYF.

This clonotype appeared many times. J is TRBJ2-3 and V is TRBV6-2 or TRBV6-3, with 9 nucleotides matching TRBD2. Germline lookup yields CDR1 MNHEY and CDR2 SVGEGT. There are 20 residues in the CDR3. Trimming took 6 bases from V and 3 from J; bases not matched to a gene: 22. CDR3 sequence: CASSGPTISGRIARTDTQYF. For the CDR3, the DNA is TGTGCCAGCAGCGGACCGACAATAAGCGGGAGGATAGCCCGGACAGATACGCAGTATTTT.

The V gene is TRBV29-1, the J gene TRBJ2-5; D is undetermined. The closer fit of TRBJ2-7 to the DNA end suggests the J call may be wrong. The V gene's germline CDR1 is SQVTM and CDR2 ANQGSEA. The CDR3 extends over 12 amino acids. CDR3: CSVGCQSYEQYF. Here the CDR3 DNA reads TGCAGCGTGGGGTGTCAGAGCTACGAGCAGTACTTC.

As regards this clonotype: This may come from a read error, since a much larger clone is one base off. The chain combines TRBV25-1 with TRBJ2-5, with 7 bases that match TRBD1. Germline V gene data show CDR1 as MGHDK and CDR2 as SYGVNS. The length of the CDR3 is 15 residues. The CDR3 nucleotides are TGTGCCAGCAGTGAATTGGGACAGTTCCAAGGGACCCAGTACTTC. Translated, it gives CASSELGQFQGTQYF.

V gene TRBV28 combines with J gene TRBJ1-1; D is unresolved. Trimming stripped 3 bases from V and 5 bases from J, with 7 bases between. The CDR3 sequence is 12 residues long. The germline gives CDR1 MDHEN, CDR2 SYDVKM. The CDR3 loop is CASSLSVTEAFF. CDR3 sequence (DNA): TGTGCCAGCAGTTTGTCCGTTACTGAAGCTTTCTTT.

This clonotype has only a few counts. The rearrangement joins TRBV12-3 or TRBV12-4 to TRBJ2-2; 8 nucleotides line up with TRBD1. The CDR3 runs 15 residues. CDR3 protein: CGSGGQGTNTGELFF. Written as DNA, the CDR3 is TGTGGCTCAGGCGGACAGGGAACCAACACCGGGGAGCTGTTTTTT.

The rearrangement uses TRBV15 and TRBJ2-4, with 7 positions matching TRBD2. CDR1 and CDR2 from the germline V gene are LNHNV and YYDKDF (reference sequence). The CDR3 covers 15 residues. J lost 13 bases, V lost 0 bases, and 12 bases had no gene match. The DNA for the CDR3 is TGTGCCACCAGCAGAGATCGGGTCAGGGAGGGAGAGCAGTACTTC. Protein sequence: CATSRDRVREGEQYF.

The chain employs TRBV12-3 or TRBV12-4 and TRBJ2-5; no clear D. The CDR3 runs to 14 residues. V was cut by 6 bases and J by 1 base, with 12 bases left in between. CDR3 DNA sequence: TGTGCCAGCAGCCCGCTCCCCACCCAAGAGACCCAGTACTTC. This sequence encodes CASSPLPTQETQYF.

This chain uses TRBV28 with TRBJ2-1, with 8 positions matching TRBD2. This CDR3 is built from 15 residues. V was clipped by 8 bases and J by 4 bases; unmatched bases: 10. Germline lookup yields CDR1 MDHEN and CDR2 SYDVKM. The DNA for the CDR3 is TGTGCCAGCTCCCCACGACTAGCGCTTTACAATGAGCAGTTCTTC. This gives the protein CASSPRLALYNEQFF.

The V call is TRBV5-1, the J call TRBJ1-4, with a tentative D call TRBD1 (5 bases). Per germline, CDR1 SGHRS and CDR2 YFSETQ. This CDR3 is built from 15 residues. V was trimmed by 0 bases and J by 4 bases, leaving 10 bases between them. The CDR3 here is CASSLDGTGNEKLFF. The DNA of the CDR3 is TGCGCCAGCAGCTTGGATGGGACGGGTAATGAAAAACTGTTTTTT.

V usage is TRBV30 and J usage is TRBJ2-7; TRBD1 matches 11 bases. V lost 5 bases and J lost 4; bases outside the gene matches: 1. The CDR3 loop spans 12 amino acids. Germline loops: CDR1 GTSNPN, CDR2 SVGIG (reference sequence). The CDR3 reads CAWGQGAYEQYF. CDR3 in DNA: TGTGCCTGGGGACAGGGGGCTTACGAGCAGTACTTC.

About this clonotype itself: With a much larger clone just one base away, this may be a read error. The V and J genes are TRBV29-1 and TRBJ2-7; TRBD1 agrees at 8 bases. In germline, CDR1 is SQVTM, CDR2 ANQGSEA. The CDR3 consists of 14 residues. Germline trimming cut 7 bases from V and 4 bases from J; bases unmatched to any gene: 12. The CDR3, as DNA: TGCAGCGCTAGTTTCGGGACAGGAGCTTACGAGCAGTACTTC. Translation gives CSASFGTGAYEQYF.

This clonotype has more than one count but fewer than ten. The rearrangement joins TRBV6-2 or TRBV6-3 to TRBJ2-1, with a tentative D call TRBD1 (7 bases). Germline V gene sequence: CDR1 MNHEY, CDR2 SVGEGT. The CDR3 is 11 amino acids. V shed 11 bases and J shed 10 bases, with 15 bases lying between them. Here the CDR3 reads CAAGTAREQFF. CDR3 bases: TGTGCCGCGGGGACAGCGAGGGAGCAGTTCTTC.

V gene TRBV12-3 or TRBV12-4 combines with J gene TRBJ2-6; D is unclear. The CDR3 sequence is 16 residues long. The germline V and J ends were trimmed by 1 base and 0 bases, with 7 bases remaining between them. The CDR3 spells CASSLDRFSGANVLTF. The CDR3 DNA sequence: TGTGCCAGCAGTTTAGACAGATTCTCTGGGGCCAACGTCCTGACTTTC.

This sequence joins TRBV12-3 or TRBV12-4 and TRBJ2-5; 7 bases fit TRBD2. With the DNA end fitting TRBJ2-7 better, the J assignment may be wrong. The CDR3 runs 15 residues. CDR3 DNA: TGTGCCAGCTCTACCCCTTTCGGGGGGTCCTACGAGCAGTACTTC. This encodes CASSTPFGGSYEQYF.

The chain carries TRBV12-3 or TRBV12-4 and TRBJ2-1; TRBD2 matches 11 bases. With V trimmed by 8 bases and J by 9 bases, 9 bases remained unmatched. The CDR3 covers 14 residues. The chain's CDR3 is CASALAGGRGEQFF. CDR3 in DNA: TGTGCCAGCGCCTTAGCGGGAGGGAGGGGTGAGCAGTTCTTC.

This clonotype has a single count. The CDR3 sequence: CASSNLGDSPLHF. CDR3 sequence (DNA): TGTGCCAGCAGTAACCTTGGGGATTCACCCCTCCACTTT. The chain recombines TRBV12-3 or TRBV12-4 with TRBJ1-6; D remains ambiguous. V was pared by 5 bases and J by 8 bases, with 10 bases between. The CDR3 runs 13 residues.

The chain uses TRBV5-1 and TRBJ2-3, with 7 bases fitting TRBD1. V shed 4 bases, J shed 6 bases, and the junction held 14 bases outside the gene matches. CDR3 length equals 16 residues. From germline, CDR1 is SGHRS and CDR2 YFSETQ. The CDR3 nucleotides read TGCGCCAGCAGCCGCCGGCCGGGACAGAGGCCTGATACGCAGTATTTT. The encoded protein is CASSRRPGQRPDTQYF.